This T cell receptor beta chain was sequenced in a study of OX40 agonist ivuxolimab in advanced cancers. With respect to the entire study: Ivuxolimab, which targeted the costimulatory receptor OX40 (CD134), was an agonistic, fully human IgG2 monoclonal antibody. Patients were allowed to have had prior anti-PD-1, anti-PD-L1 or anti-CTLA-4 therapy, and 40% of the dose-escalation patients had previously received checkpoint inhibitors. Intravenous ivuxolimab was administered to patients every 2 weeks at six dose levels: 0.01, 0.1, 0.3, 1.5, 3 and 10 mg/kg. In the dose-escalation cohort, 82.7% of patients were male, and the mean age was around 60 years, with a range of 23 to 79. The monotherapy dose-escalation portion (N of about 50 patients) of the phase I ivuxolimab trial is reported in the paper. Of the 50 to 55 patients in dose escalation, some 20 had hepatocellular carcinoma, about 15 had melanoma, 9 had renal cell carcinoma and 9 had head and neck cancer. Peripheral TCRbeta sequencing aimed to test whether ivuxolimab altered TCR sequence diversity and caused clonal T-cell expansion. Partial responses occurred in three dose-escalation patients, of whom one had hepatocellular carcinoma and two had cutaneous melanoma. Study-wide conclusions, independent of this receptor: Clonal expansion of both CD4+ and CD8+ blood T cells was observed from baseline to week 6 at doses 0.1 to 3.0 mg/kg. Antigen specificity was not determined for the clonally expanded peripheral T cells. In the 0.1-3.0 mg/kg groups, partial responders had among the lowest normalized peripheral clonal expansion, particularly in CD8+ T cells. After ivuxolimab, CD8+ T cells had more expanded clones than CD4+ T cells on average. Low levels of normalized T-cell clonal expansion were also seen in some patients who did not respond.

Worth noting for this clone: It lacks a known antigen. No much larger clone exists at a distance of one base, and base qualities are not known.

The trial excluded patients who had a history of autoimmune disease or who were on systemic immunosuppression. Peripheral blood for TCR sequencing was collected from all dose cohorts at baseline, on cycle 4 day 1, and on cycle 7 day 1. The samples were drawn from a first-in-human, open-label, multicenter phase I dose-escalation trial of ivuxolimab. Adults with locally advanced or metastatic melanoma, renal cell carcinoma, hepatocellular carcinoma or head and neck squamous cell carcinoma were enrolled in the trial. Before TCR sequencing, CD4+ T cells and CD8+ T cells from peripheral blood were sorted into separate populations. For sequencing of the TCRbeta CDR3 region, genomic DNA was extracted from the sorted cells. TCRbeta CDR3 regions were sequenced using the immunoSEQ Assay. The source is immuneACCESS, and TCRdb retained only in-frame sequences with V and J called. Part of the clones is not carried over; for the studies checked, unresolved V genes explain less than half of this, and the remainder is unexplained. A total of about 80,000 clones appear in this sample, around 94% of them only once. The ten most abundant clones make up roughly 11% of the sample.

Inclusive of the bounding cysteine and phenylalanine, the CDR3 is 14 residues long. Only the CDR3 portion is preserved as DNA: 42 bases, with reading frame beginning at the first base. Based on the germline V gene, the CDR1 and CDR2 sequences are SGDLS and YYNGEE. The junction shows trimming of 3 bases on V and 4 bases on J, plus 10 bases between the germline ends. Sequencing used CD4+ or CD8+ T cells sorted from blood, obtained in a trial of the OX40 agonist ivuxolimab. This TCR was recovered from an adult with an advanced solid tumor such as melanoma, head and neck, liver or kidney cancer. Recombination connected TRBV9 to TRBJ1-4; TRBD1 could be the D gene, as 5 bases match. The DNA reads TGTGCCAGCAGCGCCAGAAGGGGTAATGAAAAACTGTTTTTT. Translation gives CASSARRGNEKLFF.